This T cell receptor beta chain was identified during a study of T cells in tuberculosis (dated by TCRdb to the late 2010s). About the study as a whole: In the study, CD1B tetramers and high-throughput TCR immunosequencing were combined to characterize T cells specific for the mycobacterial lipid antigen glucose monomycolate (GMM). In a South African clinical cohort, IGRA-negative adolescents, IGRA-positive adolescents with latent tuberculosis and adults with active tuberculosis were compared, with ten people in each group. The investigation overall reported the following: Clinical samples were selected based on the availability of cryopreserved specimens, with adults included as active tuberculosis cases and adolescents included as controls. The smaller NN-distances in active tuberculosis patients were driven in part by shorter CDR3-alpha lengths, while the difference seen for TCR-beta was not statistically significant. An accuracy of 87% (AUROC 0.75 to 0.9) was reached by a classifier using the diverse GMM-specific repertoire, compared with around 68% accuracy when GEM motif frequencies were used. Compared with IGRA-negative controls, TCR-alpha repertoires from active tuberculosis had smaller mean NN-distances to GMM-specific TCRs, which suggests that these TCRs underwent clonal expansion.

TCR libraries were generated with the immunoSEQ multiplex PCR assay, using TCR-beta and/or TCR-alpha/delta assays for each sample. Amplified TCR libraries were sequenced on the Illumina high-throughput platform. The published analysis was carried out like this. Clustering and dimensionality reduction relied on pairwise TCRdist distances among GMM-specific receptors from T cells that were either sorted ex vivo or expanded in vitro. Each clinical repertoire received a mean NN-distance score, defined as the average TCRdist to the nearest 10% of tetramer-positive reference sequences. To compute GEM TCR motif frequency, the fraction of unique TCRs matching known GEM sequences by V/J usage and CDR3 length was calculated. Linear discriminant analysis with leave-one-out cross-validation, implemented in scikit-learn, was used to classify active tuberculosis. TCRdb carries this immuneACCESS record with in-frame sequences only. Its versions omit some clonotypes, under half of them owing to an unresolved V gene in the studies checked, with the rest unexplained. Clone size and V and J calls were adopted from that table, with D and trimming inferred from the DNA. Across this sample there are around 45,000 clones, with around 94% seen only once. The ten largest clonotypes hold about 2% of the sample.

Of note for this clone: There is no known antigen for this receptor. No base quality information exists; no much larger clone differs at one position.

At study entry, a tuberculin skin test and the QuantiFERON-TB GOLD In-Tube IGRA were used to screen adolescents for latent tuberculosis infection. Unsorted cryopreserved PBMC were immunosequenced, covering on average approximately 91,000 T cells per clinical donor. Eleven high schools in the Worcester region of the Western Cape, South Africa, served as enrollment sites for adolescents aged 12 to 18 years. Ten M. tuberculosis-infected and some ten uninfected adolescents were selected with matching for age and sex. For the adolescents, PBMC were isolated by density centrifugation from freshly drawn heparinized blood and then cryopreserved. The CDR3 spans 20 residues, from the cysteine through the phenylalanine. Of the read, only the CDR3 DNA is kept; its 60 bases are in frame from base 1. At the junction V is shortened by 6 bases and J by 1 base; bases outside the gene matches: 20. The germline V gene gives CDR1 as SGHTA and CDR2 as FQGTGA.

The rearrangement joined TRBV7-3 to TRBJ1-5, with 8 middle bases fitting TRBD1. The receptor's source is a donor aged 10-30 years with latent tuberculosis or without tuberculosis infection. Some clones in this sample may be carry-over from other donors' samples. The sample taken for sequencing was PBMCs. The nucleotide sequence reads TGTGCCAGCAGGGCCGTTTGGACAGGGAAAAAAGGTATCAGCAATCAGCCCCAGCATTTT. This encodes CASRAVWTGKKGISNQPQHF.